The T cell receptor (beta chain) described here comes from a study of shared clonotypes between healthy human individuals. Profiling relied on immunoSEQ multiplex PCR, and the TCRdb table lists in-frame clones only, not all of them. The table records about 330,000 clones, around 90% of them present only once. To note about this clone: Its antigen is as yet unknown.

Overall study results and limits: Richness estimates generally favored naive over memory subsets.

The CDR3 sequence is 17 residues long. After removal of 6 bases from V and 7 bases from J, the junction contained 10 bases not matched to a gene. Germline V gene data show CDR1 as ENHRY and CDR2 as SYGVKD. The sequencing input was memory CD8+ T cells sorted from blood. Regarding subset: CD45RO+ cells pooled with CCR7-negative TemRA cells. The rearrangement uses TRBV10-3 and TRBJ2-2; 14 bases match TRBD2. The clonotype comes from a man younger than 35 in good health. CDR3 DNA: TGTGCCATCAGGGACCCGGGACTAGCGGGAGTCGGCGGGGAGCTGTTTTTT. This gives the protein CAIRDPGLAGVGGELFF.